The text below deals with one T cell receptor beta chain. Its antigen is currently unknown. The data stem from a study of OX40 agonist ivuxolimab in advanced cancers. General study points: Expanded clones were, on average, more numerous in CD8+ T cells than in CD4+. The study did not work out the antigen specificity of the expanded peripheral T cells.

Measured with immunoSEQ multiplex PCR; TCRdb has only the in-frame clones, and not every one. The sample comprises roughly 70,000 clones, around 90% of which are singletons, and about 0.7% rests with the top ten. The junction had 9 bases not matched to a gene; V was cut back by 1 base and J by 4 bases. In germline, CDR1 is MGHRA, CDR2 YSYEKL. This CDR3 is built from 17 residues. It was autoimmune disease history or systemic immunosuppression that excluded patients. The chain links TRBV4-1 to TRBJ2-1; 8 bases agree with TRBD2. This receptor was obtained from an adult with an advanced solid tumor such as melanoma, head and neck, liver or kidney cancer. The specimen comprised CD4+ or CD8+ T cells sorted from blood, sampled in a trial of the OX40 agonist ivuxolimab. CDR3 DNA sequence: TGCGCCAGCAGCCAAGCGGGGGGGCTAGCGGCTTACAATGAGCAGTTCTTC. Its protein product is CASSQAGGLAAYNEQFF.